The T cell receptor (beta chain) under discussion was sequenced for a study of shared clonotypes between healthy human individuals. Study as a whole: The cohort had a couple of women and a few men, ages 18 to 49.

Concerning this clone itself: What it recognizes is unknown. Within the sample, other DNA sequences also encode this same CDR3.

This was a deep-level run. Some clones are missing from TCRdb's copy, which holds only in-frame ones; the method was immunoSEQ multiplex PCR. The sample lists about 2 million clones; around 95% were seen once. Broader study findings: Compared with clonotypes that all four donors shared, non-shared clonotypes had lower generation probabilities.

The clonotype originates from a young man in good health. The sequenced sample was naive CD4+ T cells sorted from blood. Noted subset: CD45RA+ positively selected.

CDR3 protein: CASSLASLSTDTQYF. The CDR3 nucleotides are TGCGCCAGCAGCTTGGCTTCCCTCAGCACAGATACGCAGTATTTT. This chain joins TRBV5-1 and TRBJ2-3, with D hard to call. The CDR3 is 15 amino acids. CDR1 and CDR2 from the germline V gene are SGHRS and YFSETQ. V was trimmed by 0 bases and J by 0 bases, leaving 8 bases between them.